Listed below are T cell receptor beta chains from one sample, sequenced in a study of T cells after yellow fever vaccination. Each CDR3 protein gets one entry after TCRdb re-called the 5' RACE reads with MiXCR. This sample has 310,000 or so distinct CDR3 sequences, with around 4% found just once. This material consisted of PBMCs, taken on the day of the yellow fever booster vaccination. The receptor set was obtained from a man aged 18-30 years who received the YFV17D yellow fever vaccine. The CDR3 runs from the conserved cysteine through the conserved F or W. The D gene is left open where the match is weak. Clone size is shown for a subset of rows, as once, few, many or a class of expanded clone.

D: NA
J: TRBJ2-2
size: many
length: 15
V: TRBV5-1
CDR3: CASSSQGLGTGELFF
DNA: TGCGCCAGCAGCAGCCAGGGTTTAGGCACCGGGGAGCTGTTTTTT

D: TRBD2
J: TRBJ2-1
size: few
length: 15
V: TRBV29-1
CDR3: CSVLAGASSYNEQFF
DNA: TGCAGCGTCCTAGCGGGGGCTAGCTCCTACAATGAGCAGTTCTTC

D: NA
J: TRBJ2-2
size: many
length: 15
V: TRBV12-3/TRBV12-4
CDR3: CASSPRTQDTGELFF
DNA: TGTGCCAGCAGTCCTAGGACGCAAGACACCGGGGAGCTGTTTTTT

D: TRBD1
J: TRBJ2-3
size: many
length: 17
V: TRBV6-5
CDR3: CASSTTPDRVGLDTQYF
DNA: TGTGCCAGCAGTACCACACCCGACAGGGTAGGATTAGATACGCAGTATTTT

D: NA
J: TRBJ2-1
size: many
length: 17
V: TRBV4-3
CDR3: CASSQLEVRVARNEQFF
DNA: TGCGCCAGCAGCCAATTAGAAGTGAGGGTCGCACGGAATGAGCAGTTCTTC

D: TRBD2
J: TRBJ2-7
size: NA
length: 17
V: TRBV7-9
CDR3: CASSPGLAGKSSYEQYF
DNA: TGTGCCAGCAGCCCTGGACTAGCGGGGAAGAGCTCCTACGAGCAGTACTTC

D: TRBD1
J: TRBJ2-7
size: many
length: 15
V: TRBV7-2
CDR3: CASSHGTGDTYEQYF
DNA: TGTGCCAGCAGCCATGGGACAGGGGATACCTACGAGCAGTACTTC

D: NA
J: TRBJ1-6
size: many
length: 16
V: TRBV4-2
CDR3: CASSQTTGGGNSPLHF
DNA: TGTGCCAGCAGTCAAACAACCGGGGGGGGTAATTCACCCCTCCACTTT

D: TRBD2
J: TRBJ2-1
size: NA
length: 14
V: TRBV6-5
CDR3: CASRTGGPGNEQFF
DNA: TGTGCCAGCAGAACGGGGGGGCCCGGCAATGAGCAGTTCTTC

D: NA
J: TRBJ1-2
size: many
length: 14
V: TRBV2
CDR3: CASSLSGVPYGYTF
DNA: TGTGCCAGCAGCTTATCGGGAGTTCCCTATGGCTACACCTTC

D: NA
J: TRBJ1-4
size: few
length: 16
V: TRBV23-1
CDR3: CASSQPDSPGSEKLFF
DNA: TGCGCCAGCAGTCAGCCGGACAGCCCTGGGAGTGAAAAACTGTTTTTT

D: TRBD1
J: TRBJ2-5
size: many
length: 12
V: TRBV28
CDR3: CASTDRAETQYF
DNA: TGTGCCAGCACGGACAGGGCAGAGACCCAGTACTTC

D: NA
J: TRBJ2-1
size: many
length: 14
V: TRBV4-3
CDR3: CASSQDARSNEQFF
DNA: TGCGCCAGCAGCCAAGATGCCAGGAGCAATGAGCAGTTCTTC

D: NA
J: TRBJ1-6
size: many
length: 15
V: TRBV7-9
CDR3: CASSLAGSGDSPLHF
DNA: TGTGCCAGCAGCTTAGCAGGGTCCGGGGATTCACCCCTCCACTTT

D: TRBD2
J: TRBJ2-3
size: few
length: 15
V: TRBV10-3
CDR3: CAISTASGGTDTQYF
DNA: TGTGCCATCAGTACAGCTAGCGGGGGCACAGATACGCAGTATTTT